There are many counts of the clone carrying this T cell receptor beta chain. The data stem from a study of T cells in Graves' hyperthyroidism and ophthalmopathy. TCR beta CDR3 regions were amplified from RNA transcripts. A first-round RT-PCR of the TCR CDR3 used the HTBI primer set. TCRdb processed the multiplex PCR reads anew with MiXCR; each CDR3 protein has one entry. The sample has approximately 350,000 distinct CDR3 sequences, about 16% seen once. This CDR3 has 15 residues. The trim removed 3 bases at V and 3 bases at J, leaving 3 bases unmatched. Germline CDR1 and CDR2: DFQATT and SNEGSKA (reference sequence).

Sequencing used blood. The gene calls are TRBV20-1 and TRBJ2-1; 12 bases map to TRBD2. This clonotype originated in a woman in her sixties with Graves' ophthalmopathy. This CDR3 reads CSASKLAGGYNEQFF. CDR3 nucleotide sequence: TGCAGTGCTAGCAAACTAGCGGGAGGCTACAATGAGCAGTTCTTC.